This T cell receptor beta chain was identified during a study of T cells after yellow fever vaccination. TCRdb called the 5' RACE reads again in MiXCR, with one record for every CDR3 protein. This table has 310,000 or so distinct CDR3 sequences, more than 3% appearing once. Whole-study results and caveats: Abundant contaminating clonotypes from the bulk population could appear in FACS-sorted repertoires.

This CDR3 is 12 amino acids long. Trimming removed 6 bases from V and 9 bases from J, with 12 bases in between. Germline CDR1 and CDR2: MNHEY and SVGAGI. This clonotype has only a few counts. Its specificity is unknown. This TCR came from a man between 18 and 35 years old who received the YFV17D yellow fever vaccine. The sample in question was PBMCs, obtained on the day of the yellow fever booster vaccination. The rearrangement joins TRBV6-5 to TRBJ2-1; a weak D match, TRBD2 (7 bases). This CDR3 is CASSWGGAEQFF. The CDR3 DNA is TGTGCCAGCAGCTGGGGGGGGGCTGAGCAGTTCTTC.